The TCR beta chain under discussion was sequenced for a study of blood T cell repertoires in COVID-19. Study overall: Spain, Italy and the United States supplied samples that represented acute and convalescent COVID-19. From T cells, B-cell-depleted T cells, or PBMCs came the material, which was cDNA or gDNA.

Trimming removed 6 bases from V and 2 bases from J, with 5 bases in between. The CDR3 has 11 residues. CDR1 is SEHNR, CDR2 FQNEAQ, per germline (reference sequence). Source study methods: The assay estimated nucleated cells by amplifying reference gene primers. Sequencing was performed with immunoSEQ multiplex PCR; in TCRdb, only in-frame clones are kept and a portion is missing. V, J and clone size were drawn from that table, and D and trimming were deduced from the DNA. The sample shows 60,000 to 80,000 clones, more than 70% of them seen only once. This TCR came from a man aged 45-65 years with active COVID-19. V and J are TRBV7-9 and TRBJ2-7; D gene uncertain. The sample taken for sequencing was peripheral blood. Here the CDR3 DNA reads TGTGCCAGCAGTAACACCTACGAGCAGTACTTC. Its translation is CASSNTYEQYF.